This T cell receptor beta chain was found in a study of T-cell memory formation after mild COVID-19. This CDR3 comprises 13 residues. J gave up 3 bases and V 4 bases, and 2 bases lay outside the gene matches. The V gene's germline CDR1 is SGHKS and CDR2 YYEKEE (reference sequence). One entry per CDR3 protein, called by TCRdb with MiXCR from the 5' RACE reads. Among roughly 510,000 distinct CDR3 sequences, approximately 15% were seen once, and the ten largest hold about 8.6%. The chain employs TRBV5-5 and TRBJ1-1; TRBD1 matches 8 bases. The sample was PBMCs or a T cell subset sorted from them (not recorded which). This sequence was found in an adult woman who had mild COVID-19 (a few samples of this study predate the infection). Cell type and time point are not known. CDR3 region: CASSADRDTEAFF. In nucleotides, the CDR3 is TGTGCCAGCAGCGCGGACAGGGACACTGAAGCTTTCTTT.